Sequencing of this T cell receptor beta chain was carried out in a study of T-cell memory formation after mild COVID-19. The overall study: TCR clusters mostly belonged to single donors.

In its sample, this clonotype was seen a few times. The antigen is not known. Whole-study results and caveats: The authors did not confirm SARS-CoV-2 specificity of second-wave clones peaking day 37.

Germline V gene lookup returns CDR1 DFQATT and CDR2 SNEGSKA (reference sequence). V lost 3 bases to trimming and J lost 2 bases, with 7 bases between them. CDR3 length equals 13 residues. MiXCR was run by TCRdb on the 5' RACE reads, yielding one entry per CDR3 protein. The sample records around 310,000 distinct CDR3 sequences, 13% to 15% being singletons. The genes are TRBV20-1 and TRBJ2-2, with D unresolved. Sequencing used PBMCs or a T cell subset sorted from them (not recorded which). The sequence came from a man aged 18-30 years who had mild COVID-19 (a few samples of this study predate the infection). Cell type and time point are not known. CDR3 sequence: CSARPINTGELFF. In DNA form, the CDR3 reads TGCAGTGCTAGGCCTATAAACACCGGGGAGCTGTTTTTT.